These T cell receptor beta chains were read from a single sample in a study of blood T cell repertoires in COVID-19. Some clones are missing from TCRdb's copy, which holds only in-frame ones; the method was immunoSEQ multiplex PCR. The sample lists around 59,000 clones, 81% occurring once. Material: peripheral blood. The receptors derive from a woman of 80 years or more with active or convalescent COVID-19. CDR3s include the opening cysteine and the closing phenylalanine or tryptophan. The order of the fields is V gene, clone size, D gene, J gene, CDR3 protein, CDR3 DNA. A D gene is named only where the DNA matches it firmly. A clone size is listed for some rows: how often the clone was seen (once, few, many), or a class if it is expanded.

>TRBV11-2|NA|NA|TRBJ1-4
CASSLEVTGEKLFF
TGTGCCAGCAGCTTAGAGGTGACGGGTGAAAAACTGTTTTTT
>TRBV12-3/TRBV12-4|NA|TRBD1|TRBJ1-2
CASSGDRGNGYTF
TGTGCCAGCAGTGGGGACAGGGGGAATGGCTACACCTTC
>TRBV5-1|NA|NA|TRBJ2-2
CASSPGRGVGELFF
TGCGCCAGCAGCCCCGGGAGAGGGGTCGGGGAGCTGTTTTTT
>TRBV20-1|NA|NA|TRBJ1-1
CSAEENTEAFF
TGCAGTGCTGAGGAGAACACTGAAGCTTTCTTT
>TRBV6-1|NA|NA|TRBJ1-5
CASSELGAGANQPQHF
TGTGCCAGCAGTGAACTAGGTGCCGGAGCCAATCAGCCCCAGCATTTT
>TRBV5-1|NA|NA|TRBJ1-3
CASSFSTDPGDSGNTIYF
TGCGCCAGCAGCTTTTCGACGGACCCGGGGGACTCTGGAAACACCATATATTTT
>TRBV19|once|NA|TRBJ2-1
CASSGSMGHNEQFF
TGTGCCAGTAGCGGGAGTATGGGCCACAATGAGCAGTTCTTC
>TRBV21-1|once|NA|TRBJ2-7
CASSKRREMYEQYF
TGTGCCAGCAGCAAACGGCGGGAAATGTACGAGCAGTACTTC
>TRBV19|few|NA|TRBJ1-5
CASSIGGAFGQPQHF
TGTGCCAGTAGTATAGGTGGGGCGTTCGGTCAGCCCCAGCATTTT
>TRBV5-1|NA|NA|TRBJ1-4
CASSLPGGGSEKLFF
TGCGCCAGCAGCTTGCCGGGTGGGGGGAGTGAAAAACTGTTTTTT
>TRBV10-2|NA|TRBD2|TRBJ2-1
CASSAKFGGAWDNEQFF
TGCGCCAGCAGTGCTAAATTCGGGGGGGCCTGGGACAATGAGCAGTTCTTC
>TRBV6-2/TRBV6-3|once|NA|TRBJ1-1
CASSDSPRGATEAFF
TGTGCCAGCAGTGACTCCCCAAGGGGCGCAACTGAAGCTTTCTTT
>TRBV5-4|NA|TRBD2|TRBJ2-1
CASSPTSGGAGYGEQFF
TGTGCCAGCAGCCCAACTAGCGGGGGGGCAGGGTACGGTGAGCAGTTCTTC
>TRBV6-2/TRBV6-3|NA|TRBD2|TRBJ2-7
CASSYSERGTTYEQYF
TGTGCCAGCAGTTACTCCGAGCGGGGGACAACCTACGAGCAGTACTTC
>TRBV18|NA|NA|TRBJ1-1
CASSLPTRNTEAFF
TGTGCCAGCTCACTACCGACAAGGAACACTGAAGCTTTCTTT
>TRBV19|NA|TRBD1|TRBJ2-1
CASTAQGVDEQFF
TGTGCCAGTACAGCCCAGGGGGTCGATGAGCAGTTCTTC
>TRBV15|NA|NA|TRBJ1-2
CATSRANTGIYGYTF
TGTGCCACCAGCAGAGCCAATACAGGGATCTATGGCTACACCTTC
>TRBV6-6|few|NA|TRBJ1-1
CASTPQRGKDTEAFF
TGTGCCAGCACCCCCCAGCGGGGAAAGGACACTGAAGCTTTCTTT
>TRBV7-2|NA|NA|TRBJ1-2
CASSSSGEGYGYTF
TGTGCCAGCAGCTCTTCGGGGGAGGGCTATGGCTACACCTTC
>TRBV19|NA|NA|TRBJ2-7
CASSIGAGTYEQYF
TGTGCCAGTAGTATAGGGGCAGGGACCTACGAGCAGTACTTC
>TRBV7-7|NA|TRBD1|TRBJ2-5
CASSLGGTDQETQYF
TGTGCCAGCAGCTTAGGTGGGACAGACCAAGAGACCCAGTACTTC
>TRBV6-2/TRBV6-3|NA|NA|TRBJ2-3
CASSFSRDTTDTQYF
TGTGCCAGCAGTTTCTCTAGAGACACCACAGATACGCAGTATTTT
>TRBV19|NA|NA|TRBJ2-5
CASRRQVGEETQYF
TGTGCCAGTAGGAGACAGGTGGGGGAAGAGACCCAGTACTTC
>TRBV21-1|NA|NA|TRBJ2-2
CASSKEGLAVSANTGELFF
TGTGCCAGCAGCAAAGAGGGACTAGCTGTCTCTGCGAACACCGGGGAGCTGTTTTTT